Listed below are T cell receptor beta chains from one sample, sequenced in a study of PD-1 blockade in classical Hodgkin lymphoma. The data were produced by immunoSEQ multiplex PCR, yet TCRdb's version contains in-frame clones alone and is incomplete. The repertoire includes 23,000 or so clones, roughly four fifths of them detected once, and approximately 23% sits in the top ten. Here the sequenced sample was peripheral blood mononuclear cells (PBMCs), taken before the fourth cycle of nivolumab. The receptors come from a human donor with classical Hodgkin lymphoma. Each CDR3 is given with its conserved first and last residue. D genes are given only for firm matches. Rows may omit the clone size; those that give it use once, few, many or a size class.

D gene: TRBD1; clone size: .; J gene: TRBJ1-2; CDR3 length: 13; V gene: TRBV29-1; CDR3 DNA: TGCAGCGTCGCCGGACAGGATAACTATGGCTACACCTTC; CDR3 protein: CSVAGQDNYGYTF
D gene: .; clone size: .; J gene: TRBJ2-1; CDR3 length: 13; V gene: TRBV7-2; CDR3 DNA: TGTGCCAGCAGCTTAAGGGGCAGGAATGAGCAGTTCTTC; CDR3 protein: CASSLRGRNEQFF
D gene: TRBD1; clone size: .; J gene: TRBJ2-5; CDR3 length: 17; V gene: TRBV7-2; CDR3 DNA: TGTGCCAGCAGCTTAGTCCCACAGGGGTCCTTGGGAGAGACCCAGTACTTC; CDR3 protein: CASSLVPQGSLGETQYF
D gene: TRBD2; clone size: .; J gene: TRBJ2-3; CDR3 length: 16; V gene: TRBV5-1; CDR3 DNA: TGCGCCAGCAGCTTGGCCGGTGGGAGGGATACAGATACGCAGTATTTT; CDR3 protein: CASSLAGGRDTDTQYF
D gene: .; clone size: .; J gene: TRBJ2-7; CDR3 length: 14; V gene: TRBV18; CDR3 DNA: TGTGCCAGCTCACCAACGGACTCTCCCCTCGAGCAGTACTTC; CDR3 protein: CASSPTDSPLEQYF
D gene: TRBD1; clone size: .; J gene: TRBJ1-2; CDR3 length: 14; V gene: TRBV2; CDR3 DNA: TGTGCCAGCAGTGTCGGACAGGGAGGGAATGGCTACACCTTC; CDR3 protein: CASSVGQGGNGYTF
D gene: .; clone size: .; J gene: TRBJ2-7; CDR3 length: 13; V gene: TRBV7-3; CDR3 DNA: TGTGCCAGCAGCTTAACCCACTCCTACGAGCAGTACTTC; CDR3 protein: CASSLTHSYEQYF
D gene: .; clone size: .; J gene: TRBJ2-2; CDR3 length: 15; V gene: TRBV28; CDR3 DNA: TGTGCCAGCAGTGGGAGTGGGGTTCGCACCGGGGAGCTGTTTTTT; CDR3 protein: CASSGSGVRTGELFF
D gene: .; clone size: few; J gene: TRBJ2-7; CDR3 length: 13; V gene: TRBV13; CDR3 DNA: TGTGCCAGCTTGAAGCACGGATCCTACGAGCAGTACTTC; CDR3 protein: CASLKHGSYEQYF
D gene: TRBD1; clone size: .; J gene: TRBJ1-3; CDR3 length: 16; V gene: TRBV19; CDR3 DNA: TGTGCCAGTAGTATGGAAAGGGGGCGCGGTAGAAACACCATATATTTT; CDR3 protein: CASSMERGRGRNTIYF
D gene: TRBD2; clone size: .; J gene: TRBJ2-7; CDR3 length: 15; V gene: TRBV27; CDR3 DNA: TGTGCCAGCACCAAGCTACCAACGGGAGGGAGCGAGCAGTACTTC; CDR3 protein: CASTKLPTGGSEQYF
D gene: TRBD1; clone size: .; J gene: TRBJ2-2; CDR3 length: 22; V gene: TRBV23-1; CDR3 DNA: TGCGCCAGCAGTCAAACCTTGACAGGGTACGAGACAGGGAGCTGGGGACCCGGGGAGCTGTTTTTT; CDR3 protein: CASSQTLTGYETGSWGPGELFF
D gene: TRBD1; clone size: .; J gene: TRBJ1-2; CDR3 length: 14; V gene: TRBV6-6; CDR3 DNA: TGTGCCAGCAGCCAGACAGGGACGATCGATGGCTACACCTTC; CDR3 protein: CASSQTGTIDGYTF
D gene: TRBD2; clone size: .; J gene: TRBJ2-1; CDR3 length: 15; V gene: TRBV5-1; CDR3 DNA: TGCGCCAGCAGCCCCTCCCTAGCGGGAGGGGATGAGCAGTTCTTC; CDR3 protein: CASSPSLAGGDEQFF
D gene: .; clone size: .; J gene: TRBJ2-7; CDR3 length: 16; V gene: TRBV5-1; CDR3 DNA: TGCGCCAGCAGAATGATACCCGGGACAACCTCCTACGAGCAGTACTTC; CDR3 protein: CASRMIPGTTSYEQYF
D gene: .; clone size: .; J gene: TRBJ2-7; CDR3 length: 12; V gene: TRBV7-2; CDR3 DNA: TGTGCCAGCAGCTTTGGGAGCGCCGAGCAGTACTTC; CDR3 protein: CASSFGSAEQYF
D gene: .; clone size: .; J gene: TRBJ2-3; CDR3 length: 16; V gene: TRBV11-3; CDR3 DNA: TGTGCCAGCAGCTTAGTACCAGCGCTAAGCACAGATACGCAGTATTTT; CDR3 protein: CASSLVPALSTDTQYF
D gene: .; clone size: .; J gene: TRBJ2-3; CDR3 length: 15; V gene: TRBV5-1; CDR3 DNA: TGCGCCAGCAGCTACCGGGCTGACTACACAGATACGCAGTATTTT; CDR3 protein: CASSYRADYTDTQYF
D gene: TRBD1; clone size: .; J gene: TRBJ1-2; CDR3 length: 15; V gene: TRBV11-3; CDR3 DNA: TGTGCCAGCAGCGGGCTTGTCGGGACAGACTATGGCTACACCTTC; CDR3 protein: CASSGLVGTDYGYTF
D gene: .; clone size: .; J gene: TRBJ1-1; CDR3 length: 14; V gene: TRBV6-1; CDR3 DNA: TGTGCCAGCTTTGGCCCCGGTCGGGGGGGTGAAGCTTTCTTT; CDR3 protein: CASFGPGRGGEAFF
D gene: .; clone size: few; J gene: TRBJ1-4; CDR3 length: 17; V gene: TRBV7-2; CDR3 DNA: TGTGCCAGCAGCTTAGTGGGTCGGGCAGGGGCTAATGAAAAACTGTTTTTT; CDR3 protein: CASSLVGRAGANEKLFF
D gene: .; clone size: .; J gene: TRBJ2-3; CDR3 length: 13; V gene: TRBV9; CDR3 DNA: TGTGCCAGCAGCGTATTCCCCGGGGATACGCAGTATTTT; CDR3 protein: CASSVFPGDTQYF
D gene: .; clone size: .; J gene: TRBJ2-3; CDR3 length: 12; V gene: TRBV11-2; CDR3 DNA: TGTGCCAGCAGCTCTGGACAGTCTACGCAGTATTTT; CDR3 protein: CASSSGQSTQYF
D gene: .; clone size: .; J gene: TRBJ1-2; CDR3 length: 18; V gene: TRBV28; CDR3 DNA: TGTGCCAGCAGCTTTTCAGGGGACACTAGGGGAACTAACTATGGCTACACCTTC; CDR3 protein: CASSFSGDTRGTNYGYTF
D gene: TRBD1; clone size: .; J gene: TRBJ2-5; CDR3 length: 14; V gene: TRBV2; CDR3 DNA: TGTGCCAGCGCCCGGCGGACAGGGCAAGAGACCCAGTACTTC; CDR3 protein: CASARRTGQETQYF
D gene: TRBD2; clone size: .; J gene: TRBJ2-7; CDR3 length: 14; V gene: TRBV18; CDR3 DNA: TGTGCCAGCTCACCACGGGACTACATATACGAGCAGTACTTC; CDR3 protein: CASSPRDYIYEQYF
D gene: TRBD2; clone size: .; J gene: TRBJ2-3; CDR3 length: 16; V gene: TRBV15; CDR3 DNA: TGTGCCACCAGCACCCAACGACTAGCTGCGGGGGATACGCAGTATTTT; CDR3 protein: CATSTQRLAAGDTQYF
D gene: .; clone size: .; J gene: TRBJ2-1; CDR3 length: 14; V gene: TRBV7-2; CDR3 DNA: TGTGCCAGCAGCTTAGAAAGCTCCTACAATGAGCAGTTCTTC; CDR3 protein: CASSLESSYNEQFF